Below are 20 T cell receptor beta chains sequenced from a single sample in a study of identical twins (dated by TCRdb to about 2016). The library was made by 5' RACE. Sequenced using an Illumina HiSeq 2000. TCRdb trimmed public reads at Q25 via fastp, called clones via MiXCR and kept in-frame beta chains. Every entry covers one CDR3 protein and lists the most common genes and DNA from its rows. The sample table holds hundreds of thousands of distinct CDR3 sequences, of which roughly 18% were seen once. Of the sample, around 13% is held by the ten largest clones. These same records also appear under a second study, on T cells expressing NK-cell markers.

The sequenced material came from PBMCs. These receptors all come from a woman in her late teens or twenties in good health.

This chain links TRBV5-1 with TRBJ2-1; tentative D call: TRBD2 (5 bases). Trimming shortened V by 0 bases and J by 7 bases, and 8 bases separated the two germline ends. CDR3 size: 13 residues. Looked up from germline, CDR1 is SGHRS and CDR2 is YFSETQ. CDR3 sequence reads: CASSLVEANEQFF. The CDR3 DNA follows: TGCGCCAGCAGCTTGGTGGAGGCTAATGAGCAGTTCTTC.

The chain combines TRBV27 with TRBJ2-5; D may be TRBD1 (5 bases). V was shortened by 8 bases and J by 5 bases, with 15 bases between the two germline ends. CDR1 is MNHEY, CDR2 SMNVEV, per germline (reference sequence). The CDR3 has 13 residues. The CDR3 DNA follows: TGTGCCAGCTCCCCCAGGGATGGCGAGACCCAGTACTTC. Translated: CASSPRDGETQYF.

This clonotype was counted a few times. The rearrangement links TRBV5-1 to TRBJ2-1; 7 nucleotides agree with TRBD1. The germline V gene has CDR1 SGHRS and CDR2 YFSETQ. The CDR3 has 14 amino acids. The junction had 6 bases not matched to a gene; V was cut back by 4 bases and J by 5 bases. CDR3 sequence: CASSQTQGNNEQFF. The CDR3 DNA follows: TGCGCCAGCAGCCAAACACAGGGGAACAATGAGCAGTTCTTC.

The chain links TRBV20-1 to TRBJ2-1; D possibly corresponds to TRBD2 (6 bases). V lost 5 bases and J lost 0, with 20 bases in between. In germline, CDR1 is DFQATT, CDR2 SNEGSKA (reference sequence). The CDR3 spans 17 residues. The CDR3 region has the DNA TGCAGTGCTTCGAGACCGGGACTCTTCAGCTCCTACAATGAGCAGTTCTTC. As protein: CSASRPGLFSSYNEQFF.

The J gene is TRBJ2-7, the V gene TRBV11-2; TRBD1 matches at 9 bases. Unmatched junction bases numbered 8, after V lost 0 bases and J lost 2 bases. CDR1 and CDR2 (germline): SGHAT, FQNNGV. CDR3 length: 17 residues. The CDR3 is CASSLEGGDRDPYEQYF. The CDR3 region has the DNA TGTGCCAGCAGCTTAGAGGGGGGGGACAGGGATCCCTACGAGCAGTACTTC.

This clonotype was seen only a few times. The gene calls are TRBV20-1 and TRBJ2-7; weak D call: TRBD2 (6 bases). Germline V gene sequence: CDR1 DFQATT, CDR2 SNEGSKA (reference sequence). V was clipped by 3 bases and J by 3 bases, with 15 bases between them. The CDR3 covers 14 residues. The CDR3 DNA reads TGCAGTGCTAGTACGGGAGAAGGTCTCTACGAGCAGTACTTC. The encoded protein is CSASTGEGLYEQYF.

The V gene is TRBV7-6, the J gene TRBJ2-7; 8 positions match TRBD1. This CDR3 region has 15 residues. Germline V gives CDR1 SGHVS, CDR2 FNYEAQ. Germline trimming cut 1 base from V and 2 bases from J; bases unmatched to any gene: 4. The CDR3 coding sequence is TGTGCCAGCAGCTTAGGGACAGGGTCCCCCTACGAGCAGTACTTC. This gives the protein CASSLGTGSPYEQYF.

This sequence joins TRBV7-9 and TRBJ2-3; D unclear. The germline V gene has CDR1 SEHNR and CDR2 FQNEAQ (reference sequence). Trimming stripped 8 bases from V and 4 bases from J, with 19 bases between. The CDR3 has 15 amino acids. The CDR3 coding sequence is TGTGCCAGCGAACTGGGTTCCCAGGCAGCAGATACGCAGTATTTT. Amino acids: CASELGSQAADTQYF.

This clonotype came up a few times. This chain uses TRBV12-3 or TRBV12-4 with TRBJ2-1; 11 nucleotides align to TRBD2. J was trimmed by 4 bases and V by 2 bases; bases with no gene match: 4. The CDR3 is 16 residues long. CDR3 in DNA: TGTGCCAGCAGTTTAAGTGTAGCGGGGGGGTACAATGAGCAGTTCTTC. This codes for CASSLSVAGGYNEQFF.

This sequence joins TRBV5-4 and TRBJ2-2; 10 nucleotides match TRBD1. Germline lookup yields CDR1 SGHNT and CDR2 YYREEE (reference sequence). V shed 0 bases and J 7 bases; nucleotides not matched to a gene: 3. This CDR3 comprises 15 residues. This chain's CDR3 is CASSLEGTGVGELFF. As DNA, the CDR3 is TGTGCCAGCAGCTTGGAAGGGACAGGGGTCGGGGAGCTGTTTTTT.

V usage is TRBV6-9 and J usage is TRBJ2-5, with D perhaps matching TRBD1 (6 bases). This CDR3 spans 13 amino acids. Between the trimmed V and J ends, which lost 11 bases and 5 bases, there was a span of 18 bases. Germline assignment: CDR1 MNHGY and CDR2 SVAAGI. CDR3 loop: CAGDRSREETQYF. The CDR3 DNA is TGTGCCGGCGACAGGTCCAGGGAGGAGACCCAGTACTTC.

V is TRBV11-2 and J is TRBJ1-1; D might be TRBD1 (5 bases). V gave up 5 bases and J gave up 1 base, with 17 bases separating them. The CDR3 runs to 16 residues. Germline V gives CDR1 SGHAT, CDR2 FQNNGV. CDR3 protein: CASSPTQGRENTEAFF. In DNA form, the CDR3 reads TGTGCCAGCAGCCCTACCCAGGGACGGGAGAACACTGAAGCTTTCTTT.

Only a few counts were recorded for this clonotype. The J gene is TRBJ2-1, the V gene TRBV29-1, with D maybe TRBD2 (5 bases). The V gene lost 1 base and the J gene lost 12 bases, with 10 bases spanning the gap. Germline loops: CDR1 SQVTM, CDR2 ANQGSEA. The CDR3 is made up of 11 amino acids. The CDR3 nucleotides are TGCAGCGTTGAAGTACGTCGGGGGCAGTTCTTC. It codes for CSVEVRRGQFF.

The genes are TRBV7-9 and TRBJ2-2; 9 bases agree with TRBD2. Trimming took 2 bases from V and 7 from J; bases not matched to a gene: 5. This CDR3 is 15 amino acids long. Per the germline V gene, CDR1 is SEHNR and CDR2 is FQNEAQ (reference sequence). The CDR3 region is CASSLRTSENGELFF. CDR3 DNA sequence: TGTGCCAGCAGCTTACGGACTAGCGAAAACGGGGAGCTGTTTTTT.

The gene calls are TRBV6-1 and TRBJ1-5, with D maybe TRBD1 (6 bases). Germline V gene lookup returns CDR1 MNHNS and CDR2 SASEGT. V lost 5 bases and J lost 7, with 15 bases in between. The CDR3 totals 14 residues. For the CDR3, the DNA is TGTGCCAGCAGTAGGACGGGGAGGGGGCAGCCCCAGCATTTT. This gives the protein CASSRTGRGQPQHF.

As DNA, the CDR3 is TGTGCCAGCAGCTTAATTGCGAGTAATGAGCAGTTCTTC. This sequence encodes CASSLIASNEQFF. The chain links TRBV7-9 to TRBJ2-1, with D uncertain. The length of the CDR3 is 13 residues. Germline V gene data show CDR1 as SEHNR and CDR2 as FQNEAQ (reference sequence). V lost 2 bases and J lost 7, with 9 bases in between.

This chain uses TRBV6-5 with TRBJ2-6, with 7 bases matching TRBD2. The germline gives CDR1 MNHEY, CDR2 SVGAGI. This CDR3 is 19 amino acids long. The V gene end was trimmed by 4 bases and the J gene end by 0 bases; junction bases not matched to a gene: 12. CDR3 in amino acids: CASSSMGLAGNSGANVLTF. CDR3 coding DNA: TGTGCCAGCAGTTCCATGGGGTTAGCGGGCAACTCTGGGGCCAACGTCCTGACTTTC.

The chain links TRBV20-1 to TRBJ2-1, with D unclear. The V end lost 1 base, the J end lost 3 bases, and 7 bases lay between the germline ends. Germline CDR1 reads DFQATT; CDR2 reads SNEGSKA (reference sequence). The CDR3 has 13 amino acids. As DNA, the CDR3 is TGCAGTGCTAGAGTCCCCTACTACAATGAGCAGTTCTTC. Translation: CSARVPYYNEQFF.

The genes are TRBV12-3 or TRBV12-4 and TRBJ1-5; D is perhaps TRBD1 (6 bases). The CDR3 length is 13 residues. Trimming stripped 6 bases from V and 11 bases from J, with 17 bases between. CDR3 sequence: CASSPRGRTAQHF. CDR3 DNA: TGTGCCAGCAGCCCCCGAGGTCGGACAGCCCAGCATTTT.

This chain connects TRBV5-1 to TRBJ2-3; 10 positions match TRBD2. The CDR3 is 14 residues long. V trimming: 2 bases; J trimming: 4 bases; junction bases outside the gene matches: 1. The germline V gene has CDR1 SGHRS and CDR2 YFSETQ. CDR3 sequence (DNA): TGCGCCAGCAGCTTCCTAGCGGGGGCAGATACGCAGTATTTT. Its translation is CASSFLAGADTQYF.